This entry is about one T cell receptor beta chain. This sample is part of a study of T cell responses to AZD1222 COVID-19 vaccine. This CDR3 region has 13 residues. V shed 6 bases and J 6 bases; nucleotides not matched to a gene: 3. Germline CDR1 reads MNHEY; CDR2 reads SVGAGI. TCRdb keeps only in-frame clones here, not all; method: immunoSEQ multiplex PCR. Among tens of thousands of clones, around 78% were seen once, and the ten largest hold approximately 23%. V usage is TRBV6-5 and J usage is TRBJ2-1; 9 nucleotides align to TRBD1. This sample comprised peripheral blood, obtained 28 days after the second AZD1222 dose. This clonotype was obtained from an adult who received the AZD1222 COVID-19 vaccine. CDR3: CASSLTGGNEQFF. CDR3 nucleotides: TGTGCCAGCAGCCTGACAGGGGGCAATGAGCAGTTCTTC.